Following are 8 T cell receptor beta chains from one sample sequenced in a study of blood T cell repertoires in COVID-19. The table came from immunoSEQ multiplex PCR; TCRdb's copy has only in-frame clones and leaves some out. Among over 100,000 clones, about nine tenths were seen once, and the ten largest hold approximately 4.7%. What was sequenced was peripheral blood. These receptors came from a man aged 40-50 years with acute or convalescent COVID-19.

The DNA of the CDR3 is TGTGCCAGCAGTTTGCAGGATACGAGTGGCTACACCTTC. As protein: CASSLQDTSGYTF. The chain uses TRBV12-3 or TRBV12-4 and TRBJ1-2; D not resolved. Trimming left V 3 bases short and J 7 bases short, with 12 bases between. This CDR3 contains 13 residues.

CDR3 in DNA: TGTGCCAGTATGAACAGAAAGAACACTGAAGCTTTCTTT. Encoded protein: CASMNRKNTEAFF. The chain recombines TRBV19 with TRBJ1-1; D unresolved. V was shortened by 7 bases and J by 1 base, with 10 bases between the two germline ends. Germline lookup yields CDR1 LNHDA and CDR2 SQIVND (reference sequence). This CDR3 is built from 13 residues.

The table lists this clone with a count of one. The chain carries TRBV5-6 and TRBJ1-6; D gene unclear. The CDR3 totals 15 residues. Germline CDR1 SGHDT, CDR2 YYEEEE. The V gene lost 5 bases and the J gene lost 5 bases, with 14 bases spanning the gap. This CDR3 is CASRPMGSDNSPLHF. The CDR3 DNA reads as TGTGCCAGCAGACCAATGGGGAGCGATAATTCACCCCTCCACTTT.

The chain carries TRBV7-2 and TRBJ1-1; no clear D gene. Trimming stripped 5 bases from V and 0 bases from J, with 13 bases between. This CDR3 region has 15 residues. Germline CDR1 reads SGHTA; CDR2 reads FQGNSA. The DNA for the CDR3 is TGTGCCAGCAGCCTTGACTATGGGATGAACACTGAAGCTTTCTTT. It translates to CASSLDYGMNTEAFF.

The chain joins TRBV6-5 to TRBJ1-5, with TRBD1 matching 7 bases. CDR1 is MNHEY, CDR2 SVGAGI, per germline. This CDR3 contains 15 residues. V shed 4 bases, J shed 6 bases, and the junction held 9 bases outside the gene matches. The CDR3: CASSFKQGPGQPQHF. In DNA, the CDR3 is TGTGCCAGCAGTTTCAAACAGGGGCCGGGTCAGCCCCAGCATTTT.

CDR3 sequence: CASSQETSGDRRGQPQHF. The DNA for the CDR3 is TGTGCCAGCAGCCAGGAAACTTCGGGGGACAGACGAGGCCAGCCCCAGCATTTT. The chain has TRBV3-1 (or the pseudogene TRBV3-2) and TRBJ1-5; TRBD1 matches 7 bases. J gave up 7 bases and V 3 bases, and 18 bases lay outside the gene matches. CDR3 length equals 18 residues. CDR1 is LGHDT and CDR2 is YNNKEL in the germline V gene (reference sequence).

This chain joins TRBV11-2 and TRBJ2-7; D gene unclear. Trimming removed 0 bases from V and 2 bases from J, with 8 bases in between. The germline gives CDR1 SGHAT, CDR2 FQNNGV. The CDR3 runs to 14 residues. CDR3 region: CASSLDAATYEQYF. The CDR3 region has the DNA TGTGCCAGCAGCTTAGACGCGGCTACCTACGAGCAGTACTTC. The variable domain in full, completed from reference TRBV11-2 and TRBJ2-7, reads EAGVAQSPRYKIIEKRQSVAFWCNPISGHATLYWYQQILGQGPKLLIQFQNNGVVDDSQLPKDRFSAERLKGVDSTLKIQPAKLEDSAVYLCASSLDAATYEQYFGPGTRLTVT.

The rearrangement links TRBV18 to TRBJ1-2; 10 bases are a match to TRBD1. The germline gives CDR1 KGHSH, CDR2 LQKENI. With V trimmed by 5 bases and J by 2 bases, 2 bases remained unmatched. The CDR3 is made up of 14 amino acids. The chain's CDR3 is CASSAGQGNYGYTF. For the CDR3, the DNA is TGTGCCAGCTCAGCGGGACAGGGGAACTATGGCTACACCTTC. Drawing the rest from reference TRBV18 and TRBJ1-2, the complete variable domain is NAGVMQNPRHLVRRRGQEARLRCSPMKGHSHVYWYRQLPEEGLKFMVYLQKENIIDESGMPKERFSAEFPKEGPSILRIQQVVRGDSAAYFCASSAGQGNYGYTFGSGTRLTVV.